This T cell receptor (beta chain) is from a study of spatial heterogeneity in lung cancer. Overall study context: The average count in raw reads for each unique TCR and UMI combination exceeded 9.5 appearances. Study-wide findings and caveats: Tumor mutation counts were tracked by expanded intratumoral alpha and beta TCR counts.

The ends were cut back, 0 bases at V and 4 bases at J, with 10 bases in the middle. Germline V gives CDR1 SGHRS, CDR2 YFSETQ. The CDR3 contains 14 residues. Each TCR cDNA molecule bore a unique molecular identifier. TCRdb independently ran MiXCR on the 5' RACE reads; one entry per CDR3 protein. The sample has over 2,500 distinct CDR3 sequences; around 50% are singletons. This clonotype was observed a few times. Its antigen remains unidentified. Time point specified: sample taken at primary tumor resection. There were 72 donors, all of them untreated patients with early-stage non-small cell lung cancer. Without sorting, whole RNA was sequenced from tumor, nontumor lung or frozen PBMC.

Source: lung tumor tissue, taken at surgery. The sequence was collected from a male donor with early-stage non-small cell lung cancer. The gene calls are TRBV5-1 and TRBJ1-1; D call uncertain. DNA for the CDR3: TGCGCCAGCAGCTTGGAGGGCCTCGCCACTGAAGCTTTCTTT. This translates into CASSLEGLATEAFF.